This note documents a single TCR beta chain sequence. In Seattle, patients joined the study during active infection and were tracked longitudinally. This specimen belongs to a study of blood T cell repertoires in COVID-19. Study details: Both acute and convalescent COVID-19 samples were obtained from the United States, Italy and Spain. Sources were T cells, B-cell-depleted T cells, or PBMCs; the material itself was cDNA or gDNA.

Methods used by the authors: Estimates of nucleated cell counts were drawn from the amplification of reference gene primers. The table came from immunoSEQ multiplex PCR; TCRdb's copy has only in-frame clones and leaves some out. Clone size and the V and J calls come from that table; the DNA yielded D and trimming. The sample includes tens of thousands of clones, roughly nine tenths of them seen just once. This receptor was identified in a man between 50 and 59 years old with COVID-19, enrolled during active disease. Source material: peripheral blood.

CDR3 nucleotide sequence: TGTGCCAGTAGTGCTCGGGACAGGGAAACAGATACGCAGTATTTT. This encodes CASSARDRETDTQYF. This chain joins TRBV19 and TRBJ2-3; 9 bases line up with TRBD1. The CDR3 extends over 15 amino acids. Per the germline V gene, CDR1 is LNHDA and CDR2 is SQIVND (reference sequence). Germline trimming cut 5 bases from V and 3 bases from J; bases unmatched to any gene: 6.